These 27 T cell receptor beta chains came from one sample sequenced in a study of cytomegalovirus exposure and HLA in healthy donors. The primer mix had 60 Vbeta and 13 Jbeta primers. TCRdb's table, derived via immunoSEQ multiplex PCR, lists solely in-frame clones and lacks some. This sample yields about 110,000 clones, of which around 80% are seen a single time; roughly 2.5% belongs to the top ten. The sequenced material came from PBMCs. These receptors were collected from a man aged 35 to 55 in good health and CMV-seronegative.

The rearrangement uses TRBV9 and TRBJ1-3; D gene unclear. Germline V gene sequence: CDR1 SGDLS, CDR2 YYNGEE. There are 16 residues in the CDR3. V lost 2 bases and J lost 0, with 12 bases in between. For the CDR3, the DNA is TGTGCCAGCAGCGTCACCCCCCGGAGCTCTGGAAACACCATATATTTT. This gives the protein CASSVTPRSSGNTIYF.

CDR3 in amino acids: CASSQRTGITTYNEQFF. The CDR3 DNA reads TGTGCCAGCAGCCAACGTACAGGGATAACCACCTACAATGAGCAGTTCTTC. The chain carries TRBV14 and TRBJ2-1, with D possibly matching TRBD1 (6 bases). Germline lookup yields CDR1 SGHDN and CDR2 FVKESK. The CDR3 sequence is 17 residues long. Trimming pared 2 bases from V and 2 bases from J, leaving 16 bases between.

The chain couples TRBV5-5 to TRBJ1-2; TRBD1 agrees at 7 bases. V was pared by 3 bases and J by 4 bases, with 12 bases of the junction left unmatched. Per germline, CDR1 SGHKS and CDR2 YYEKEE (reference sequence). The CDR3 contains 16 residues. The CDR3 loop is CASSWATGNDFYGYTF. DNA of the CDR3: TGTGCCAGCAGCTGGGCGACAGGGAATGACTTCTATGGCTACACCTTC.

The rearrangement links TRBV19 to TRBJ1-6, with D possibly TRBD1 on 5 matching bases. With 4 bases removed from V and 7 bases from J, the gap between germline ends came to 8 bases. This CDR3 has 13 residues. Germline values: CDR1 LNHDA, CDR2 SQIVND (reference sequence). The CDR3 coding sequence is TGTGCCAGTAGTAGGGCAGGGAATTCACCCCTCCACTTT. Amino acids: CASSRAGNSPLHF.

This chain joins TRBV2 and TRBJ1-1, with unresolved D. With 7 bases removed from V and 1 base from J, the gap between germline ends came to 16 bases. The CDR3 is made up of 15 amino acids. The germline V gene encodes CDR1 SNHLY and CDR2 FYNNEI. The CDR3 nucleotides read TGTGCCAGCATCCCCTATCTGACACAGAACACTGAAGCTTTCTTT. This sequence encodes CASIPYLTQNTEAFF.

This chain uses TRBV6-1 with TRBJ1-2; 8 nucleotides align to TRBD1. Trimming at V came to 5 bases and at J to 7 bases, leaving 9 bases not matched to a gene. The CDR3 totals 14 residues. Germline V lookup: CDR1 MNHNS, CDR2 SASEGT. CDR3 DNA: TGTGCCAGCAGTTCCAATGACAGGGGACGTGGCTACACCTTC. This encodes CASSSNDRGRGYTF.

V usage is TRBV4-1 and J usage is TRBJ2-4; 13 bases fit TRBD2. The CDR3 runs to 14 residues. Germline V gene data show CDR1 as MGHRA and CDR2 as YSYEKL. Trimming cost V 1 base and J 9 bases; bases outside gene matches: 0. CDR3 region: CASSQGTSGSIQYF. In DNA form, the CDR3 reads TGCGCCAGCAGCCAAGGGACTAGCGGGAGCATTCAGTACTTC.

The rearrangement uses TRBV5-6 and TRBJ2-1; TRBD1 aligns across 9 bases. The CDR3 extends over 16 amino acids. Germline V gene data show CDR1 as SGHDT and CDR2 as YYEEEE. Unmatched junction bases numbered 6, after V lost 0 bases and J lost 5 bases. This chain's CDR3 is CASSLELGTGHNEQFF. In DNA, the CDR3 is TGTGCCAGCAGCTTGGAATTAGGGACAGGGCACAATGAGCAGTTCTTC.

The V and J genes are TRBV19 and TRBJ1-2; TRBD1 aligns across 8 bases. Germline CDR1 and CDR2: LNHDA and SQIVND (reference sequence). The CDR3 has 18 amino acids. V was clipped by 7 bases and J by 8 bases; unmatched bases: 24. The CDR3 coding sequence is TGTGCCAGTACGAGGCAGTCAGGGAAGGACAGGGCGAGTGCGGGCTACACCTTC. The encoded protein is CASTRQSGKDRASAGYTF.

The chain joins TRBV5-4 to TRBJ2-7, with 9 nucleotides matching TRBD1. Trimming removed 1 base from V and 2 bases from J; junction bases left unmatched: 4. The CDR3 length is 15 residues. Germline V gene lookup returns CDR1 SGHNT and CDR2 YYREEE (reference sequence). CDR3 coding DNA: TGTGCCAGCAGCTTGAAACAGGGGGCCACCTACGAGCAGTACTTC. As protein: CASSLKQGATYEQYF.

The chain carries TRBV6-6 and TRBJ1-1, with 8 bases lining up with TRBD1. V shed 5 bases, J shed 8 bases, and the junction held 13 bases outside the gene matches. CDR3 length equals 15 residues. Germline CDR1 MNHNY, CDR2 SVGAGI (reference sequence). CDR3 sequence: CASSATGTGNLEAFF. CDR3 in DNA: TGTGCCAGCAGTGCGACCGGGACAGGAAATTTGGAAGCTTTCTTT.

The rearrangement joins TRBV7-2 to TRBJ2-3; D gene unclear. From germline, CDR1 is SGHTA and CDR2 FQGNSA. This CDR3 is 14 amino acids long. The V and J ends lost 0 bases and 5 bases respectively, with 9 bases between them. The CDR3 sequence: CASSLANPRDTQYF. CDR3 in DNA: TGTGCCAGCAGCTTAGCCAATCCCAGAGATACGCAGTATTTT.

V and J are TRBV2 and TRBJ2-5; 9 bases fit TRBD2. The germline V gene encodes CDR1 SNHLY and CDR2 FYNNEI. This CDR3 spans 16 amino acids. Trimming at V came to 3 bases and at J to 2 bases, leaving 7 bases not matched to a gene. The CDR3 nucleotides read TGTGCCAGCAGTGAGGGGGCTAGCGGGGCGCAAGAGACCCAGTACTTC. Its translation: CASSEGASGAQETQYF.

The V gene is TRBV19, the J gene TRBJ1-1, with TRBD1 matching 7 bases. J lost 4 bases, V lost 7 bases, and 18 bases had no gene match. This CDR3 has 17 residues. CDR1 is LNHDA and CDR2 is SQIVND in the germline V gene (reference sequence). The DNA for the CDR3 is TGTGCCAGTACCGACCTCATCCGAGGGGGCGAAAGCACTGAAGCTTTCTTT. Translated, it gives CASTDLIRGGESTEAFF.

The V and J genes are TRBV5-4 and TRBJ2-2; 12 nucleotides line up with TRBD2. Looked up from germline, CDR1 is SGHNT and CDR2 is YYREEE (reference sequence). The CDR3 extends over 15 amino acids. V trimming: 4 bases; J trimming: 4 bases; junction bases outside the gene matches: 2. The CDR3 loop is CASSVLAGGTGELFF. The CDR3 DNA reads TGTGCCAGCAGCGTACTAGCGGGGGGCACCGGGGAGCTGTTTTTT.

The V call is TRBV4-2, the J call TRBJ2-3; D might be TRBD2 (6 bases). Germline-derived CDR1 and CDR2 are LGHNA and YNFKEQ. V lost 1 base and J 4 bases, leaving 12 bases between the germline ends. The CDR3 length is 15 residues. CDR3 sequence (DNA): TGTGCCAGCAGCCAAGGAGACGGGGGTGCAGATACGCAGTATTTT. It specifies CASSQGDGGADTQYF.

The chain combines TRBV4-1 with TRBJ2-6; 8 positions match TRBD1. V lost 1 base to trimming and J lost 2 bases; unmatched junction nucleotides: 1. This CDR3 comprises 16 residues. CDR1 and CDR2 from the germline V gene are MGHRA and YSYEKL. CDR3 sequence (DNA): TGCGCCAGCAGCCAAGCAGGGGGCCCTGGGGCCAACGTCCTGACTTTC. Its translation is CASSQAGGPGANVLTF.

The rearrangement links TRBV13 to TRBJ2-3, with D possibly TRBD1 on 5 matching bases. CDR1 and CDR2 from the germline V gene are PRHDT and FYEKMQ (reference sequence). Trimming pared 5 bases from V and 0 bases from J, leaving 15 bases between. This CDR3 comprises 16 residues. This CDR3 reads CASSRPGLPSTDTQYF. The DNA of the CDR3 is TGTGCCAGCAGCCGACCAGGGTTACCTAGCACAGATACGCAGTATTTT.

The genes are TRBV21-1 and TRBJ1-5. TRBV21-1 is deemed a pseudogene. The CDR3 length is 17 residues. The DNA of the CDR3 is TGTGCCAGCAGCCCCGAGGTAACACTTTATAGCAATCAGCCCCAGCATTTT. It yields the protein CASSPEVTLYSNQPQHF.

The DNA for the CDR3 is TGTGCCAGCAGCAATGACAGGGCAACTAATGAAAAACTGTTTTTT. The encoded protein is CASSNDRATNEKLFF. The chain combines TRBV9 with TRBJ1-4; 7 bases map to TRBD1. Germline lookup yields CDR1 SGDLS and CDR2 YYNGEE. J was trimmed by 0 bases and V by 4 bases; bases with no gene match: 3. The CDR3 extends over 15 amino acids.

The chain links TRBV29-1 to TRBJ2-5, with 8 positions matching TRBD1. Per germline, CDR1 SQVTM and CDR2 ANQGSEA. The trim removed 6 bases at V and 5 bases at J, leaving 17 bases unmatched. CDR3 length: 16 amino acids. The CDR3 here is CSVADVKTGARETQYF. CDR3 DNA: TGCAGCGTCGCCGACGTAAAGACAGGGGCGAGGGAGACCCAGTACTTC. The entire variable domain, with the rest obtained from reference TRBV29-1 and TRBJ2-5, is as follows: SAVISQKPSRDICQRGTSLTIQCQVDSQVTMMFWYRQQPGQSLTLIATANQGSEATYESGFVIDKFPISRPNLTFSTLTVSNMSPEDSSIYLCSVADVKTGARETQYFGPGTRLLVL.

The rearrangement uses TRBV27 and TRBJ2-7; 7 positions match TRBD1. The CDR3 loop spans 14 amino acids. CDR1 and CDR2 from the germline V gene are MNHEY and SMNVEV (reference sequence). With 3 bases clipped from V and 5 bases from J, the junction kept 7 bases outside the gene matches. In nucleotides, the CDR3 is TGTGCCAGCAGTTTCCTCGGACAGGCCGACGAGCAGTACTTC. This gives the protein CASSFLGQADEQYF.

J is TRBJ1-6 and V is TRBV5-6; 8 nucleotides agree with TRBD1. Germline-derived CDR1 and CDR2 are SGHDT and YYEEEE. The CDR3 has 16 residues. V lost 0 bases, J lost 8 bases, and 7 bases stayed unmatched. The CDR3 DNA follows: TGTGCCAGCAGCTTGGGGGCAGGGGGCTTGCATTCACCCCTCCACTTT. Translation gives CASSLGAGGLHSPLHF.

The rearrangement uses TRBV5-8 and TRBJ2-2; D is unclear. Germline CDR1 reads SGHTS; CDR2 reads YDEGEE. CDR3 length: 15 amino acids. Trimming removed 0 bases at V and 4 bases at J, with 10 bases between. CDR3 DNA sequence: TGTGCCAGCAGCTTGGCGGTCATCTTCACCGGGGAGCTGTTTTTT. Its protein is CASSLAVIFTGELFF.

The chain links TRBV13 to TRBJ2-7, with D perhaps TRBD1 (6 bases). Between the trimmed V and J ends, which lost 4 bases and 2 bases, there was a span of 18 bases. Germline values: CDR1 PRHDT, CDR2 FYEKMQ (reference sequence). The CDR3 extends over 16 amino acids. In DNA, the CDR3 is TGTGCCAGCAGCTACCGACAGGTCCCACTCCCCTACGAGCAGTACTTC. Translation gives CASSYRQVPLPYEQYF.

The chain combines TRBV11-2 with TRBJ1-5; D may be TRBD1 (5 bases). The V and J ends lost 2 bases and 6 bases respectively, with 11 bases between them. This CDR3 has 14 amino acids. Germline loops: CDR1 SGHAT, CDR2 FQNNGV. CDR3 protein: CASSLNQGGQPQHF. For the CDR3, the DNA is TGTGCCAGCAGCTTAAATCAGGGTGGTCAGCCCCAGCATTTT.

The chain has TRBV5-4 and TRBJ1-1; 7 nucleotides agree with TRBD1. CDR3 size: 15 residues. Trimming took 2 bases from V and 0 from J; bases not matched to a gene: 4. Germline V gives CDR1 SGHNT, CDR2 YYREEE (reference sequence). The CDR3: CASSLPGQLNTEAFF. The DNA of the CDR3 is TGTGCCAGCAGCTTACCGGGACAGCTGAACACTGAAGCTTTCTTT.